This TCR beta chain was profiled in a study of CD8+ T cells in alopecia areata. Study conclusions and caveats: A great number of expanded lesional clones endured in scalp and blood during tofacitinib.

The CDR3 sequence is 13 residues long. Per germline, CDR1 SGHAT and CDR2 FQNNGV. The germline V and J ends were trimmed by 2 bases and 8 bases, with 10 bases remaining between them. As regards this clone: The antigen is unknown.

The sample's treatment: oral pan-JAK inhibitor, 5-10 mg twice daily. RNA extraction was followed by reverse transcription into cDNA, which acted as the sequencing template. Profiled with immunoSEQ multiplex PCR; TCRdb holds only in-frame clones, not every one. Among about 190,000 clones listed, approximately 67% were seen once. The sequenced sample was CD4+ T cells sorted from blood, obtained at week 49, from a patient treated with tofacitinib. The chain couples TRBV11-2 to TRBJ2-1; D tentatively reads TRBD1 or TRBD2 (6 bases each). The receptor's source is a human donor with alopecia areata. CDR3 nucleotides: TGTGCCAGCAGCTTAATGGGGGGCCATGAGCAGTTCTTC. This encodes CASSLMGGHEQFF.